This TCR beta chain was sequenced for a study of T-cell reconstitution after alpha-beta-depleted transplantation in children (dated by TCRdb to about 2016). Regarding the study in general: Using TCR repertoire profiling, the study quantitatively followed how T-cell immune reconstitution unfolded in children after TCRalphabeta/CD19-depleted allogeneic hematopoietic cell transplantation.

This sample's treatment or condition label indicates: allogeneic hematopoietic cell transplantation with graft depleted of TCRalphabeta T cells and CD19 B cells. TCRalphabeta/CD19-depleted allogeneic hematopoietic cell grafts were given to the transplant recipients, all of whom were children. The germline V gene encodes CDR1 MDHEN and CDR2 SYDVKM. Relative to germline, V is 3 bases shorter and J is 2 bases shorter, with 10 bases between their ends. Inclusive of the bounding cysteine and phenylalanine, the CDR3 is 14 residues long. The kept DNA is CDR3 alone, 42 bases in frame from the first base. The method behind the library was PCR. Sequencer: Illumina HiSeq 2500. TCR libraries were prepared with molecular barcoding, using unique molecular identifiers to normalize TCRbeta repertoire quantification. In TCRdb, the public reads were trimmed at Q25 with fastp and aligned with MiXCR, with productive beta chains retained. Each entry is one CDR3 protein sequence, shown with its most common DNA and genes. The sample data list 140,000 or so distinct CDR3 sequences, and more than 8% of these were observed just once. 15% to 20% of the sample is taken by the ten largest.

This clonotype was counted ten times or more. What antigen it recognizes has not been identified. Base qualities are not at hand, and no much larger clone is one base apart. On the study overall, not on this receptor specifically: The frequencies of hyperexpanded clones fell over the following months, and after one year, T-cell counts and TCRbeta diversity were mostly attributed to newly produced T cells. In some patients, the high TCRbeta diversity seen at day 60 was put down to recipient T cells and intrathymic progenitors that had survived conditioning. About two months after transplant, the apparently early recovery of alphabetaT-cell counts reportedly depended on just several hundred clones that had expanded rapidly and came from non-depleted graft cells.

This clonotype was sampled from a female patient aged 2 to 10 who had a stem cell transplant for congenital amegakaryocytic thrombocytopenia, so the T cells may come from the graft donor. Here the sequenced sample was PBMCs, mostly from graft donor cells, taken 180 days after TCRalphabeta/CD19-depleted stem cell transplant. The chain employs TRBV28 and TRBJ2-5; matching of 6 bases hints at TRBD2 as the D gene. DNA sequence: TGTGCCAGCAGTTTTCCAGGGAGGCAAGAGACCCAGTACTTC. Its translation reads: CASSFPGRQETQYF. Joined to the reference TRBV28 and TRBJ2-5 proteins, this CDR3 gives the full variable domain: DVKVTQSSRYLVKRTGEKVFLECVQDMDHENMFWYRQDPGLGLRLIYFSYDVKMKEKGDIPEGYSVSREKKERFSLILESASTNQTSMYLCASSFPGRQETQYFGPGTRLLVL.